This T cell receptor beta chain derives from a study of beta chain features in type 1 diabetes. The study's findings and limits: Type 1 diabetes patients had moderately but significantly shorter TCRB CDR3s in all four CD4+ subsets. Whether TCRB rearrangement is influenced by HLA type went unresolved here.

This clone was counted only a few times. Its specificity is unknown. Since all of the isolated RNA was reverse transcribed, expressed TCRB transcripts were what got sequenced. Generated by immunoSEQ multiplex PCR, the TCRdb table keeps only in-frame clones and is missing some. In the table there are around 500,000 clones, around 28% of which are singletons. Germline V gives CDR1 SGDLS, CDR2 YYNGEE. The CDR3 is 15 amino acids. V lost 0 bases to trimming and J lost 1 base, with 10 bases between them. The clonotype originates from a man younger than 30 in good health. The rearrangement links TRBV9 to TRBJ2-5, with a weak D call TRBD1 (5 bases). The source material was naive CD4+ T cells from blood. The chain's CDR3 is CASSVAPGFQETQYF. CDR3 nucleotide sequence: TGTGCCAGCAGCGTAGCTCCAGGGTTCCAAGAGACCCAGTACTTC.